A single sample gave rise to the 21 T cell receptor beta chains below, sequenced in a study of blood T cell repertoires in COVID-19. Profiled with immunoSEQ multiplex PCR; TCRdb holds only in-frame clones, not every one. The sample carries about 250,000 clones, approximately 84% recorded once. What was sequenced was peripheral blood. The receptor set was obtained from a person aged 65-85 years with COVID-19, enrolled during active disease.

This clone was detected once. The rearrangement links TRBV7-9 to TRBJ2-2, with 9 bases lining up with TRBD1. Germline CDR1 reads SEHNR; CDR2 reads FQNEAQ (reference sequence). The CDR3 extends over 14 amino acids. V shed 7 bases and J 3 bases; nucleotides not matched to a gene: 3. CDR3 DNA: TGTGCCAGCATTGGGACAGGGTACACCGGGGAGCTGTTTTTT. Translated, it gives CASIGTGYTGELFF.

This clone turned up a few times. V is TRBV2 and J is TRBJ1-5; 8 nucleotides line up with TRBD1. The CDR3 extends over 14 amino acids. Germline trimming cut 3 bases from V and 7 bases from J; bases unmatched to any gene: 5. CDR1 is SNHLY and CDR2 is FYNNEI in the germline V gene. In DNA form, the CDR3 reads TGTGCCAGCAGTGAGGCGACAGGGGTACAGCCCCAGCATTTT. This translates into CASSEATGVQPQHF.

This clone was picked up many times. The CDR3 sequence is CASSPQVGYGYTF. For the CDR3, the DNA is TGTGCCAGCAGCCCACAGGTCGGCTATGGCTACACCTTC. The J gene is TRBJ1-2, the V gene TRBV14; tentatively, D is TRBD1 (5 bases). Germline loops: CDR1 SGHDN, CDR2 FVKESK. The CDR3 sequence is 13 residues long. V was cut by 4 bases and J by 4 bases, with 10 bases left in between.

The CDR3 nucleotides are TGTGCCAGCAGCTTAGCGGACTCTGAAGCTTTCTTT. Amino acids: CASSLADSEAFF. The V gene is TRBV7-9, the J gene TRBJ1-1, with D uncertain. CDR1 SEHNR and CDR2 FQNEAQ come from the germline V gene (reference sequence). Trimming took off 0 bases at V and 6 bases at J, with 5 bases between the two ends. The CDR3 extends over 12 amino acids.

J is TRBJ2-5 and V is TRBV2; possibly TRBD2 for D (5 bases). The CDR3 spans 16 residues. Germline CDR1 reads SNHLY; CDR2 reads FYNNEI. V lost 2 bases and J 5 bases, leaving 18 bases between the germline ends. The CDR3 region is CASSERGPPQRETQYF. The DNA of the CDR3 is TGTGCCAGCAGTGAACGGGGTCCCCCACAAAGGGAGACCCAGTACTTC.

This clone appeared a few times. The gene calls are TRBV27 and TRBJ1-5; D gene uncertain. The V end was cut by 4 bases, the J end by 5 bases, with 18 bases between. The CDR3 loop spans 16 amino acids. In germline, CDR1 is MNHEY, CDR2 SMNVEV (reference sequence). CDR3 coding DNA: TGTGCCAGCAGTTCCGATCCTGGAACCCGGGATCAGCCCCAGCATTTT. Its protein is CASSSDPGTRDQPQHF.

V and J are TRBV27 and TRBJ1-3; 7 nucleotides match TRBD1. CDR1 is MNHEY and CDR2 is SMNVEV in the germline V gene (reference sequence). CDR3 length: 13 residues. V was clipped by 5 bases and J by 5 bases; unmatched bases: 3. CDR3 amino acids: CASSPTGRNTIYF. In nucleotides, the CDR3 is TGTGCCAGCAGTCCGACAGGGCGAAACACCATATATTTT.

The chain uses TRBV12-5 and TRBJ2-1, with 7 bases aligning to TRBD1. CDR3 size: 21 residues. V shed 2 bases, J shed 4 bases, and the junction held 23 bases outside the gene matches. Germline CDR1 reads LGHNT; CDR2 reads FRNRAP. The CDR3 DNA reads TGTGCTAGTGGTTTGTCGAATAACACCGGGACAGCTAAACCACCGTACAATGAGCAGTTCTTC. It specifies CASGLSNNTGTAKPPYNEQFF.

The genes are TRBV11-2 and TRBJ2-1, with 10 bases that match TRBD1. The CDR3 length is 16 residues. J was trimmed by 3 bases and V by 2 bases; bases with no gene match: 4. The germline gives CDR1 SGHAT, CDR2 FQNNGV. In DNA, the CDR3 is TGTGCCAGCAGCTTAAGACAGGGGGCGAACTACAATGAGCAGTTCTTC. Translating gives CASSLRQGANYNEQFF.

The CDR3 nucleotides are TGTGCCAGCAGTGAATTCAGTTTTAGCAATCAGCCCCAGCATTTT. Its protein product is CASSEFSFSNQPQHF. V usage is TRBV6-1 and J usage is TRBJ1-5; D call uncertain. Per the germline V gene, CDR1 is MNHNS and CDR2 is SASEGT. The germline V and J ends were trimmed by 2 bases and 0 bases, with 8 bases remaining between them. The CDR3 has 15 residues.

The rearrangement joins TRBV19 to TRBJ2-5, with D possibly being TRBD1 (5 bases). Germline values: CDR1 LNHDA, CDR2 SQIVND (reference sequence). V lost 0 bases and J 5 bases, leaving 13 bases between the germline ends. This CDR3 has 15 amino acids. CDR3 nucleotides: TGTGCCAGTAGTATAGATGGCGGCAGGGCTGAGACCCAGTACTTC. Translation gives CASSIDGGRAETQYF.

This chain links TRBV15 with TRBJ2-5; D perhaps matches TRBD2 (6 bases). V lost 6 bases and J 2 bases, leaving 13 bases between the germline ends. This CDR3 has 14 residues. Germline-derived CDR1 and CDR2 are LNHNV and YYDKDF (reference sequence). The CDR3 nucleotides are TGTGCCACCAGGTCGCGGGGAGCTCAAGAGACCCAGTACTTC. It codes for CATRSRGAQETQYF.

The J gene is TRBJ1-1, the V gene TRBV7-3; D not certain. Germline V gene sequence: CDR1 SGHTA, CDR2 FQGTGA. The CDR3 sequence is 13 residues long. V was clipped by 5 bases and J by 5 bases, with 12 bases between them. The CDR3 loop is CASSPRTNTEAFF. The CDR3 bases are TGTGCCAGCAGCCCAAGGACTAATACTGAAGCTTTCTTT.

This clone appeared once. The CDR3 reads CASSIRVNTEAFF. The CDR3 nucleotides read TGTGCCAGTAGTATACGGGTGAACACTGAAGCTTTCTTT. The chain carries TRBV19 and TRBJ1-1, with D hard to call. The germline V gene encodes CDR1 LNHDA and CDR2 SQIVND (reference sequence). The V end lost 2 bases, the J end lost 0 bases, and 4 bases lay between the germline ends. The CDR3 has 13 residues.

The chain joins TRBV3-1 (or the pseudogene TRBV3-2) to TRBJ2-5, with 7 bases aligning to TRBD2. Germline loops: CDR1 LGHDT, CDR2 YNNKEL (reference sequence). CDR3 size: 14 residues. The V segment lost 2 bases and the J segment 2 bases; nucleotides outside the gene matches: 2. The CDR3 DNA reads TGTGCCAGCAGCCAACTAGCGGAGCAAGAGACCCAGTACTTC. It encodes CASSQLAEQETQYF.

The rearrangement links TRBV7-2 to TRBJ1-6; a weak D match, TRBD1 (6 bases). Germline assignment: CDR1 SGHTA and CDR2 FQGNSA. The CDR3 runs 16 residues. V was clipped by 3 bases and J by 7 bases, with 16 bases between them. DNA for the CDR3: TGTGCCAGCAGCTTCGATGCAGGGGTGTGGAATTCACCCCTCCACTTT. The encoded protein is CASSFDAGVWNSPLHF.

Only one count was recorded for this clone. V is TRBV4-3 and J is TRBJ1-2; 9 bases align to TRBD1. CDR3 length: 15 residues. Unmatched junction bases numbered 10, after V lost 4 bases and J lost 7 bases. Germline-derived CDR1 and CDR2 are LGHNA and YSLEER. CDR3 coding DNA: TGCGCCAGCAGCCTACTACCGGGACAGGGTAGTGGCTACACCTTC. This translates into CASSLLPGQGSGYTF.

This chain uses TRBV3-1 (or the pseudogene TRBV3-2) with TRBJ1-2; D call uncertain. With 1 base removed from V and 2 bases from J, the gap between germline ends came to 8 bases. The CDR3 sequence is 14 residues long. CDR1 is LGHDT, CDR2 YNNKEL, per germline (reference sequence). CDR3 region: CASSQASGNYGYTF. The CDR3, as DNA: TGTGCCAGCAGCCAAGCTTCCGGGAACTATGGCTACACCTTC.

The V gene is TRBV28, the J gene TRBJ2-1; the match to TRBD2 covers 8 bases. The CDR3 totals 14 residues. Germline CDR1 MDHEN, CDR2 SYDVKM. V lost 4 bases to trimming and J lost 7 bases; unmatched junction nucleotides: 6. DNA for the CDR3: TGTGCCAGCAGTTCGGGACTAGAGAAGAATGAGCAGTTCTTC. Protein sequence: CASSSGLEKNEQFF.

The chain couples TRBV4-2 to TRBJ1-2, with TRBD1 matching over 8 bases. V shed 3 bases, J shed 8 bases, and the junction held 5 bases outside the gene matches. The germline CDR1 and CDR2 sequences are LGHNA and YNFKEQ. The CDR3 spans 13 residues. The CDR3 DNA sequence: TGTGCCAGCAGCCAGGGACAGGTGGGCGGCTACACCTTC. Protein product: CASSQGQVGGYTF.

This clone was detected only a few times. This chain links TRBV3-1 (or the pseudogene TRBV3-2) with TRBJ2-7, with 9 bases identical to TRBD2. From germline, CDR1 is LGHDT and CDR2 YNNKEL (reference sequence). J gave up 2 bases and V 1 base, and 9 bases lay outside the gene matches. This CDR3 is built from 17 residues. In DNA form, the CDR3 reads TGTGCCAGCAGCCAAGTTCTAGCTAGCGGGACCACCTACGAGCAGTACTTC. As protein: CASSQVLASGTTYEQYF.